This is a list of T cell receptor beta chains from one sample in a study of blood T cell repertoires in COVID-19. Method: immunoSEQ multiplex PCR; TCRdb's copy keeps in-frame clones and lacks some. The table lists over 35,000 clones, around 79% of them singletons. The specimen sequenced was peripheral blood. The receptor source for this set is an older man with acute or convalescent COVID-19. Each CDR3 is given with its conserved first and last residue. A D gene is named only where the DNA matches it firmly. Rows give clone size only sometimes, using once, few, many, or a class for an expanded clone.

j_call v_call cdr3_length d_call clone_size cdr3_aa cdr3_nt
TRBJ2-4 TRBV14 16 - - CASSQDPRGPKNIQYF TGTGCCAGCAGCCAAGATCCTCGGGGTCCCAAAAACATTCAGTACTTC
TRBJ2-1 TRBV24-1 16 TRBD1 - CATSDQDRDSYNEQFF TGTGCCACCAGTGACCAAGACAGGGACTCCTACAATGAGCAGTTCTTC
TRBJ2-2 TRBV5-1 15 TRBD1 - CASSFDDRVTGELFF TGCGCCAGCAGCTTCGACGACAGGGTCACCGGGGAGCTGTTTTTT
TRBJ2-3 TRBV9 12 - - CASSGGSDTQYF TGTGCCAGCAGCGGAGGGTCAGATACGCAGTATTTT
TRBJ2-3 TRBV18 14 TRBD2 once CASSPGGSADTQYF TGTGCCAGCTCCCCAGGCGGGAGCGCAGATACGCAGTATTTT
TRBJ2-3 TRBV6-1 16 TRBD2 - CASSEASSGRTDTQYF TGTGCCAGCAGTGAAGCCTCTAGCGGGCGCACAGATACGCAGTATTTT
TRBJ2-1 TRBV19 15 - - CASSIRDSLYNEQFF TGTGCCAGTAGTATCCGGGACTCCTTATACAATGAGCAGTTCTTC
TRBJ2-3 TRBV9 16 - - CASSVAVGGGTDTQYF TGTGCCAGCAGCGTAGCCGTGGGAGGTGGGACAGATACGCAGTATTTT
TRBJ2-6 TRBV5-1 14 - - CASSSWAGANVLTF TGCGCCAGCAGCTCCTGGGCCGGGGCCAACGTCCTGACTTTC
TRBJ2-3 TRBV3-1/TRBV3-2 18 TRBD2 - CASSLTRTSGTGADTQYF TGTGCCAGCAGCCTTACCCGGACTAGCGGGACCGGGGCAGATACGCAGTATTTT
TRBJ1-5 TRBV28 16 TRBD1 - CASRRTGRYSNQPQHF TGTGCCAGCAGACGGACAGGGAGGTATAGCAATCAGCCCCAGCATTTT
TRBJ1-6 TRBV2 19 - - CASRPTLDSATTYNSPLHF TGTGCCAGCAGGCCTACTTTGGACAGTGCCACCACCTATAATTCACCCCTCCACTTT
TRBJ2-3 TRBV7-2 15 - - CASSRLAGPTDTQYF TGTGCCAGCAGCCGCCTGGCGGGCCCCACCGATACGCAGTATTTT
TRBJ2-7 TRBV4-1 14 TRBD1 - CASSQGTGTYEQYF TGCGCCAGCAGCCAAGGGACAGGGACCTACGAGCAGTACTTC
TRBJ2-5 TRBV7-8 13 TRBD2 few CASSPSGSETQYF TGTGCCAGCAGCCCGAGCGGGAGTGAGACCCAGTACTTC
TRBJ2-7 TRBV5-1 19 TRBD2 - CASSLGAGGSGRASYEQYF TGCGCCAGCAGCTTGGGGGCAGGGGGTAGCGGGAGGGCCTCCTACGAGCAGTACTTC
TRBJ2-1 TRBV29-1 12 - - CSVRVTYNEQFF TGCAGCGTCAGGGTAACCTACAATGAGCAGTTCTTC
TRBJ2-5 TRBV28 14 TRBD2 - CASSFRTSGGAQYF TGTGCCAGCAGTTTTAGGACTAGCGGAGGGGCCCAGTACTTC
TRBJ2-5 TRBV6-2/TRBV6-3 15 TRBD1 - CASSSFGQVQETQYF TGTGCCAGCAGTTCCTTCGGACAGGTGCAAGAGACCCAGTACTTC
TRBJ2-7 TRBV14 14 TRBD2 - CASSHVAGVSEQYF TGTGCCAGCAGCCATGTAGCGGGAGTAAGCGAGCAGTACTTC
TRBJ2-2 TRBV7-8 15 TRBD1 - CASSLAGGITGELFF TGTGCCAGCAGCTTAGCAGGGGGCATAACCGGGGAGCTGTTTTTT
TRBJ1-4 TRBV7-9 13 - - CASSFSRGEKLFF TGTGCCAGCAGTTTTAGCCGTGGTGAAAAACTGTTTTTT
TRBJ2-1 TRBV18 15 - - CASSRTSYSYNEQFF TGTGCCAGCTCACGGACAAGCTACTCCTACAATGAGCAGTTCTTC
TRBJ1-2 TRBV4-2 16 TRBD1 - CASSQDPGTGKGGYTF TGTGCCAGCAGCCAGGATCCCGGGACAGGGAAAGGTGGCTACACCTTC
TRBJ1-3 TRBV5-8 14 - few CASSFNSPGNTIYF TGTGCCAGCAGCTTCAACAGTCCTGGAAACACCATATATTTT
TRBJ2-5 TRBV19 15 - - CASSIGVPGRETQYF TGTGCCAGTAGTATAGGGGTGCCAGGGCGAGAGACCCAGTACTTC
TRBJ2-7 TRBV6-2/TRBV6-3 15 TRBD1 once CASSYPGQGADEQYF TGTGCCAGCAGTTACCCGGGACAGGGGGCAGACGAGCAGTACTTC
TRBJ2-7 TRBV27 17 - - CASSLSSPSRPDYEQYF TGTGCCAGCAGTTTATCGTCCCCGAGCAGGCCCGACTACGAGCAGTACTTC
TRBJ2-7 TRBV6-5 13 TRBD1 - CASGRDRAYEQYF TGTGCCAGCGGCCGGGACAGGGCCTACGAGCAGTACTTC
TRBJ2-1 TRBV28 14 - - CASSLPALGYEQFF TGTGCCAGCAGTCTGCCGGCCCTCGGGTATGAGCAGTTCTTC
TRBJ1-2 TRBV5-4 14 - - CASSLATGVYGYTF TGTGCCAGCAGCTTGGCGACAGGAGTCTATGGCTACACCTTC
TRBJ1-5 TRBV4-1 14 - few CASSPGPSNQPQHF TGCGCCAGCAGCCCTGGGCCCAGCAATCAGCCCCAGCATTTT
TRBJ1-5 TRBV24-1 14 - few CATSDYRDSQPQHF TGTGCCACCAGTGATTACAGGGATTCTCAGCCCCAGCATTTT
TRBJ2-1 TRBV24-1 11 - - CATSDLNEQFF TGTGCCACCAGTGATCTCAATGAGCAGTTCTTC
TRBJ2-2 TRBV18 19 TRBD2 - CASSTGQKGLAGHTGELFF TGTGCCAGCTCCACGGGACAGAAGGGACTAGCGGGGCACACCGGGGAGCTGTTTTTT
TRBJ1-2 TRBV7-8 15 - - CASSLGMEGLGGYTF TGTGCCAGCAGCTTAGGGATGGAGGGCCTCGGTGGCTACACCTTC
TRBJ2-2 TRBV9 15 TRBD1 - CASSVGTGSTGELFF TGTGCCAGCAGCGTAGGGACAGGGAGCACCGGGGAGCTGTTTTTT
TRBJ2-7 TRBV23-1 20 TRBD2 once CASSQGDRRVLAGVPYEQYF TGCGCCAGCAGTCAAGGGGACAGGCGAGTGCTAGCGGGAGTCCCCTACGAGCAGTACTTC
TRBJ2-1 TRBV24-1 12 - - CATGVVNDEQFF TGTGCCACAGGGGTTGTGAACGATGAGCAGTTCTTC
TRBJ1-6 TRBV18 17 - - CASSPRGTAWYNSPLHF TGTGCCAGCTCACCCCGGGGGACTGCCTGGTATAATTCACCCCTCCACTTT
TRBJ1-5 TRBV5-6 13 TRBD1 - CASSPDRDQPQHF TGTGCCAGCAGCCCGGACAGGGATCAGCCCCAGCATTTT
TRBJ1-3 TRBV18 13 TRBD1 - CASSPDRADTIYF TGTGCCAGCTCACCGGACAGGGCGGACACCATATATTTT
TRBJ2-2 TRBV7-3 13 TRBD2 - CASGGDFTGELFF TGTGCCAGCGGGGGGGACTTCACCGGGGAGCTGTTTTTT